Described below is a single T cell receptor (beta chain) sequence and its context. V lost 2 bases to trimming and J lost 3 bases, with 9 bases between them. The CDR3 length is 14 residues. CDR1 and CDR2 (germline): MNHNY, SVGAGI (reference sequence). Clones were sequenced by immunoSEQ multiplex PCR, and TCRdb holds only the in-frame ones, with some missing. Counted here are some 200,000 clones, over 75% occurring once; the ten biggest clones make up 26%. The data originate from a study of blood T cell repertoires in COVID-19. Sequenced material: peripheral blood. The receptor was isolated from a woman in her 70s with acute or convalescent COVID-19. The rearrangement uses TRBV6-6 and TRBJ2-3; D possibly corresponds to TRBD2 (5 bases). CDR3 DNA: TGTGCCAGCAGTTACCGTCCGGGGACAGATACGCAGTATTTT. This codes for CASSYRPGTDTQYF.